The 29 T cell receptor beta chains reported below all come from one sample, sequenced in a study of cytomegalovirus exposure and HLA in healthy donors. Researchers ran the PCR with 60 Vbeta and 13 Jbeta primers. Sequenced by immunoSEQ multiplex PCR; TCRdb stores in-frame clones only, minus some. In all, the sample yields about 140,000 clones. The sample taken for sequencing was PBMCs. The receptor source for this set is a woman between 18 and 29 years old in good health and CMV-seronegative.

As regards this clone: Mismatch with germline at one junction end may stem from a read error. The gene calls are TRBV4-1 and TRBJ1-5; D might be TRBD1 (5 bases). The germline V gene encodes CDR1 MGHRA and CDR2 YSYEKL. The CDR3 runs to 15 residues. The CDR3 loop is CASGQDEGREQPQHF. Here the CDR3 DNA reads TGCGCCAGCGGCCAAGATGAGGGGCGGGAACAGCCCCAGCATTTT.

This rearrangement joins TRBV28 to TRBJ1-5; D is possibly TRBD1 (6 bases). There are 14 residues in the CDR3. Germline V gene lookup returns CDR1 MDHEN and CDR2 SYDVKM. V was shortened by 3 bases and J by 10 bases, with 16 bases between the two germline ends. For the CDR3, the DNA is TGTGCCAGCAGTTTTATGGGGCAGGGGATTCCCCAGCATTTT. Translated, it gives CASSFMGQGIPQHF. The full variable domain, in which reference TRBV28 and TRBJ1-5 provide the parts outside the CDR3, is DVKVTQSSRYLVKRTGEKVFLECVQDMDHENMFWYRQDPGLGLRLIYFSYDVKMKEKGDIPEGYSVSREKKERFSLILESASTNQTSMYLCASSFMGQGIPQHFGDGTRLSIL.

The chain recombines TRBV19 with TRBJ1-2; 10 nucleotides line up with TRBD1. From germline, CDR1 is LNHDA and CDR2 SQIVND (reference sequence). This CDR3 region has 14 residues. J lost 5 bases, V lost 6 bases, and 6 bases had no gene match. CDR3 residues: CASSLGDRGYGYTF. The DNA of the CDR3 is TGTGCCAGTAGCCTTGGGGACAGGGGATATGGCTACACCTTC.

This chain uses TRBV7-9 with TRBJ2-5, with 8 bases that match TRBD2. The DNA end is a closer match to TRBJ2-7, so the J assignment may be wrong. CDR1 and CDR2 (germline): SEHNR, FQNEAQ (reference sequence). The CDR3 runs to 18 residues. This chain's CDR3 is CASSLGESSGTESYEQYF. CDR3 nucleotide sequence: TGTGCCAGCAGCTTAGGGGAGAGTAGCGGGACCGAGTCCTACGAGCAGTACTTC.

The V gene is TRBV19, the J gene TRBJ2-1, with 9 bases matching TRBD1. V gave up 3 bases and J gave up 2 bases; unmatched junction bases: 2. Germline assignment: CDR1 LNHDA and CDR2 SQIVND (reference sequence). This CDR3 has 15 amino acids. CDR3 bases: TGTGCCAGTAGTATCGGGACAGGGCCCTACAATGAGCAGTTCTTC. It codes for CASSIGTGPYNEQFF. Combining the CDR3 with reference TRBV19 and TRBJ2-1 gives the whole variable domain DGGITQSPKYLFRKEGQNVTLSCEQNLNHDAMYWYRQDPGQGLRLIYYSQIVNDFQKGDIAEGYSVSREKKESFPLTVTSAQKNPTAFYLCASSIGTGPYNEQFFGPGTRLTVL.

The CDR3 sequence is CASVKTGRSYGYTF. The CDR3 DNA follows: TGTGCCAGTGTTAAAACAGGGCGAAGCTATGGCTACACCTTC. The chain has TRBV19 and TRBJ1-2, with a tentative D call TRBD1 (6 bases). The V gene's germline CDR1 is LNHDA and CDR2 SQIVND (reference sequence). The V gene lost 8 bases and the J gene lost 4 bases, with 17 bases spanning the gap. The CDR3 contains 14 residues.

J is TRBJ2-7 and V is TRBV11-1; 7 positions match TRBD2. The CDR3 is 14 residues long. CDR1 and CDR2 from the germline V gene are SGHAT and FQDESV (reference sequence). The ends lost 1 base at V and 6 bases at J; junction bases unmatched: 6. CDR3 region: CASSLGGGPREQYF. For the CDR3, the DNA is TGTGCCAGCAGCTTAGGGGGAGGGCCCCGCGAGCAGTACTTC.

For the CDR3, the DNA is TGTGCAAGTCGCTTAGTCGACAGGGGGAACTATGGCTACACCTTC. Translating it yields CASRLVDRGNYGYTF. The J gene is TRBJ1-2, the V gene TRBV12-2; the DNA was not used to check the table's D call, TRBD1. TRBV12-2 is a pseudogene locus. The CDR3 contains 15 residues.

J is TRBJ2-2 and V is TRBV6-4, with 7 bases fitting TRBD1. CDR3 size: 16 residues. V lost 5 bases, J lost 6 bases, and 12 bases stayed unmatched. CDR1 is MRHNA, CDR2 SNTAGT, per germline. The CDR3 region has the DNA TGTGCCAGCAGTCGAGGACAGGAACGGGGCGCCGGGGAGCTGTTTTTT. This codes for CASSRGQERGAGELFF.

The rearrangement joins TRBV7-2 to TRBJ2-5, with 10 bases identical to TRBD2. Germline CDR1 reads SGHTA; CDR2 reads FQGNSA. The junction had 16 bases not matched to a gene; V was cut back by 5 bases and J by 7 bases. The length of the CDR3 is 17 residues. CDR3 coding DNA: TGTGCCAGCAGCAGACAACGGGCTAGCGGGGGCCTTGTGACCCAGTACTTC. It translates to CASSRQRASGGLVTQYF. Drawing the rest from reference TRBV7-2 and TRBJ2-5, the complete variable domain is GAGVSQSPSNKVTEKGKDVELRCDPISGHTALYWYRQSLGQGLEFLIYFQGNSAPDKSGLPSDRFSAERTGGSVSTLTIQRTQQEDSAVYLCASSRQRASGGLVTQYFGPGTRLLVL.

V gene TRBV27 combines with J gene TRBJ1-1, with 8 bases fitting TRBD1. The trim removed 6 bases at V and 11 bases at J, leaving 11 bases unmatched. The CDR3 is made up of 13 amino acids. CDR1 MNHEY and CDR2 SMNVEV come from the germline V gene (reference sequence). CDR3 residues: CASRSQGALGAFF. The CDR3 region has the DNA TGTGCCAGCAGATCTCAGGGGGCTTTGGGGGCTTTCTTT.

The chain uses TRBV10-2 and TRBJ1-2, with a possible D match to TRBD1 (6 bases). The germline V gene has CDR1 WSHSY and CDR2 SAAADI. The CDR3 is 13 amino acids. The V gene lost 5 bases and the J gene lost 2 bases, with 9 bases spanning the gap. This chain's CDR3 is CASSTDRNYGYTF. The CDR3 nucleotides are TGCGCCAGCAGTACAGACAGGAACTATGGCTACACCTTC.

The chain uses TRBV10-3 and TRBJ2-2, with 9 bases lining up with TRBD1. The CDR3 runs 14 residues. Germline V CDR1 and CDR2: ENHRY, SYGVKD. Losses at the gene ends were 8 bases for V and 5 bases for J; bases not matched to a gene: 6. CDR3 amino acids: CAILEQGATGELFF. The CDR3 DNA sequence: TGTGCCATCTTGGAACAGGGGGCGACCGGGGAGCTGTTTTTT.

The chain employs TRBV28 and TRBJ1-1; 7 bases align to TRBD1. CDR3 size: 13 residues. V lost 5 bases to trimming and J lost 3 bases; unmatched junction nucleotides: 3. Looked up from germline, CDR1 is MDHEN and CDR2 is SYDVKM. Here the CDR3 DNA reads TGTGCCAGCAGTAGGGGGCGGGACACTGAAGCTTTCTTT. It yields the protein CASSRGRDTEAFF.

V is TRBV28 and J is TRBJ1-3; tentative D call: TRBD1 (5 bases). V lost 8 bases and J lost 4, with 12 bases in between. The CDR3 loop spans 13 amino acids. Germline V lookup: CDR1 MDHEN, CDR2 SYDVKM. The CDR3 DNA is TGTGCCAGCGGAAGGGGTTCCGGAAACACCATATATTTT. Protein: CASGRGSGNTIYF. The whole variable domain, filled in from reference TRBV28 and TRBJ1-3, reads DVKVTQSSRYLVKRTGEKVFLECVQDMDHENMFWYRQDPGLGLRLIYFSYDVKMKEKGDIPEGYSVSREKKERFSLILESASTNQTSMYLCASGRGSGNTIYFGEGSWLTVV.

The V and J genes are TRBV6-6 and TRBJ2-7; 7 bases align to TRBD2. There are 15 residues in the CDR3. V lost 6 bases and J lost 1; bases outside the gene matches: 9. Germline V lookup: CDR1 MNHNY, CDR2 SVGAGI (reference sequence). The CDR3 here is CASRSTSADSYEQYV. Here the CDR3 DNA reads TGTGCCAGCAGGAGTACTAGCGCGGATTCCTACGAGCAGTACGTC.

CDR3 residues: CASSAPRGRGEDTQYF. The CDR3 bases are TGTGCCAGCAGTGCTCCGCGCGGGAGGGGGGAAGATACGCAGTATTTT. This chain links TRBV2 with TRBJ2-3; TRBD2 matches 9 bases. CDR1 and CDR2 from the germline V gene are SNHLY and FYNNEI. V gave up 4 bases and J gave up 5 bases; unmatched junction bases: 10. The CDR3 length is 16 residues.

This chain uses TRBV6-1 with TRBJ2-4, with D perhaps TRBD1 (6 bases). This CDR3 has 19 amino acids. V lost 4 bases to trimming and J lost 3 bases, with 25 bases between them. Germline CDR1 MNHNS, CDR2 SASEGT. The CDR3 DNA sequence: TGTGCCAGCAGTGGAACAGGGAAATTTCAGGGTTTAGGCAAAAACATTCAGTACTTC. Its protein product is CASSGTGKFQGLGKNIQYF.

The rearrangement joins TRBV5-6 to TRBJ2-5, with 7 positions matching TRBD1. The CDR3 covers 15 residues. Germline V CDR1 and CDR2: SGHDT, YYEEEE. Losses at the gene ends were 4 bases for V and 5 bases for J; bases not matched to a gene: 11. The chain's CDR3 is CASSPLTGYRETQYF. CDR3 sequence (DNA): TGTGCCAGCAGCCCCCTGACAGGGTATCGGGAGACCCAGTACTTC.

This rearrangement joins TRBV30 to TRBJ2-1, with 8 positions matching TRBD2. Looked up from germline, CDR1 is GTSNPN and CDR2 is SVGIG (reference sequence). V dropped 2 bases and J dropped 13; count of bases not matched to a gene: 10. The CDR3 is 13 residues long. The CDR3 sequence: CAWSRSGSQGQFF. The CDR3 DNA sequence: TGTGCCTGGAGTCGAAGCGGGAGCCAAGGACAGTTCTTC.

This chain connects TRBV29-1 to TRBJ1-1; D perhaps matches TRBD1 (5 bases). Trimming took off 8 bases at V and 2 bases at J, with 21 bases between the two ends. The CDR3 length is 15 residues. In germline, CDR1 is SQVTM, CDR2 ANQGSEA. The DNA for the CDR3 is TGCAGCACAGTCGGAATTGGGGGGGTAAACACTGAAGCTTTCTTT. Encoded protein: CSTVGIGGVNTEAFF.

This rearrangement joins TRBV4-1 to TRBJ2-5; tentatively, D is TRBD1 (5 bases). The V end was cut by 3 bases, the J end by 4 bases, with 12 bases between. The CDR3 totals 14 residues. CDR1 is MGHRA, CDR2 YSYEKL, per germline. For the CDR3, the DNA is TGCGCCAGCAGCCAGAAAGGGGTTTCAGAGACCCAGTACTTC. This encodes CASSQKGVSETQYF.

V is TRBV27 and J is TRBJ2-3; D is possibly TRBD2 (5 bases). Germline lookup yields CDR1 MNHEY and CDR2 SMNVEV (reference sequence). The CDR3 totals 16 residues. The V gene lost 9 bases and the J gene lost 0 bases, with 19 bases spanning the gap. The CDR3 loop is CASLPKKRISTDTQYF. DNA of the CDR3: TGTGCCAGTCTACCTAAAAAGCGGATCAGCACAGATACGCAGTATTTT.

The chain recombines TRBV15 with TRBJ2-7, with D perhaps TRBD2 (5 bases). V was pared by 0 bases and J by 7 bases, with 16 bases between. Per germline, CDR1 LNHNV and CDR2 YYDKDF (reference sequence). There are 15 residues in the CDR3. CDR3 sequence: CATSRDKSVRGEQYF. The CDR3 DNA follows: TGTGCCACCAGCAGAGATAAGAGCGTCCGGGGAGAGCAGTACTTC.

The rearrangement joins TRBV4-2 to TRBJ1-3; D not resolved. Per the germline V gene, CDR1 is LGHNA and CDR2 is YNFKEQ. V was pared by 1 base and J by 1 base, with 5 bases between. The CDR3 consists of 14 residues. The CDR3: CASSQVLSGNTIYF. The CDR3 nucleotides are TGTGCCAGCAGCCAAGTTCTTTCTGGAAACACCATATATTTT.

V and J are TRBV5-5 and TRBJ2-1; 8 bases match TRBD1. Germline V gene data show CDR1 as SGHKS and CDR2 as YYEKEE (reference sequence). The CDR3 covers 15 residues. The junction had 10 bases not matched to a gene; V was cut back by 4 bases and J by 7 bases. The CDR3 is CASSPMTGVLNEQFF. CDR3 in DNA: TGTGCCAGCAGCCCCATGACAGGGGTGTTGAATGAGCAGTTCTTC.

The chain links TRBV7-7 to TRBJ2-7, with 7 bases lining up with TRBD1. The CDR3 is made up of 16 amino acids. The trim removed 5 bases at V and 2 bases at J, leaving 12 bases unmatched. CDR1 and CDR2 from the germline V gene are SSHAT and FNYEAQ (reference sequence). Written as DNA, the CDR3 is TGTGCCAGCAGCCCCCACCCCGGGACAGCAGCCTACGAGCAGTACTTC. Translating it yields CASSPHPGTAAYEQYF.

V usage is TRBV5-4 and J usage is TRBJ2-2, with TRBD1 matching 12 bases. Germline V gene sequence: CDR1 SGHNT, CDR2 YYREEE (reference sequence). The CDR3 totals 17 residues. Trimming removed 3 bases from V and 5 bases from J; junction bases left unmatched: 8. The CDR3 DNA reads TGTGCCAGCAGCTGGGACAGGGGGCTTGACTTTACCGGGGAGCTGTTTTTT. It specifies CASSWDRGLDFTGELFF.

The V gene is TRBV28, the J gene TRBJ2-2; 11 bases are shared with TRBD1. This CDR3 comprises 16 residues. Losses at the gene ends were 5 bases for V and 7 bases for J; bases not matched to a gene: 9. CDR1 and CDR2 (germline): MDHEN, SYDVKM. The CDR3 DNA follows: TGTGCCAGCAGTCCTTTAGGACAGGGGGCTGACGGGGAGCTGTTTTTT. Amino acid sequence: CASSPLGQGADGELFF.